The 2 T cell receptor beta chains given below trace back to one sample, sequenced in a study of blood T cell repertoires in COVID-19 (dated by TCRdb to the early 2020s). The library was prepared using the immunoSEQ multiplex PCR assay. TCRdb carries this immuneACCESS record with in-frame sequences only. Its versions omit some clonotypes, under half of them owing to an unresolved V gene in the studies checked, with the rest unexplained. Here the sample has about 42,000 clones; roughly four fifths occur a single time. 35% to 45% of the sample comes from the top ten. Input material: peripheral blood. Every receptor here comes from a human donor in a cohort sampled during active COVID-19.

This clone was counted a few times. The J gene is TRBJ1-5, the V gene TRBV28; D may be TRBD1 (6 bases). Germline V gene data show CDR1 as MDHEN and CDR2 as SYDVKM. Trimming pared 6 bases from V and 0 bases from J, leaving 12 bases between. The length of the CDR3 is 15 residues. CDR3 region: CASSRPDSSNQPQHF. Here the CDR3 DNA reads TGTGCCAGCAGCCGGCCGGACAGTAGCAATCAGCCCCAGCATTTT.

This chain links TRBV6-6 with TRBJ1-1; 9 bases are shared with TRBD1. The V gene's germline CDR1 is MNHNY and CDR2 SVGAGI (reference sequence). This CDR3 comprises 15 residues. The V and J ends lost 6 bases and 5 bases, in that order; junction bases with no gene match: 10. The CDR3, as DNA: TGTGCCAGCAGACCGACAGGGGGTGTACAGACTGAAGCTTTCTTT. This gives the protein CASRPTGGVQTEAFF.